These 14 T cell receptor beta chains originate from one sample sequenced in a study of metastatic and nonmetastatic thyroid tumors. TCRdb used MiXCR to call clones anew from the PCR reads. Here the sample spans roughly 20,000 clones, around 33% being singletons. Prior to thyroid surgery, none of the patients had received any treatment. Sequenced: tumor tissue. The receptors were sampled from a female donor with papillary thyroid cancer or a benign thyroid nodule (not recorded which). Some clones in this sample may be carry-over from other donors' samples.

This clone was seen more than once but under ten times. The J gene is TRBJ1-1, the V gene TRBV5-6; 7 bases fit TRBD1. This CDR3 is built from 16 residues. Germline V CDR1 and CDR2: SGHDT, YYEEEE. The junction had 9 bases not matched to a gene; V was cut back by 3 bases and J by 1 base. The CDR3 sequence is CASSSGQEVWNTEAFF. CDR3 DNA: TGTGCCAGCAGCTCCGGACAGGAGGTCTGGAACACTGAAGCTTTCTTT.

This rearrangement joins TRBV2 to TRBJ2-3, with D perhaps TRBD2 (6 bases). Germline V CDR1 and CDR2: SNHLY, FYNNEI. Trimming removed 4 bases at V and 2 bases at J, with 13 bases between. The CDR3 covers 15 residues. CDR3 DNA sequence: TGTGCCAGCAGTGCCATAGGAGGGTCCACAGATACGCAGTATTTT. Translated: CASSAIGGSTDTQYF.

This chain connects TRBV12-3 or TRBV12-4 to TRBJ2-5; D remains ambiguous. Deletions cut 3 bases from V and 2 bases from J, with 7 bases between. The CDR3 runs to 13 residues. The CDR3 coding sequence is TGTGCCAGCAGTTTCGCAGGACAAGAGACCCAGTACTTC. Amino acid sequence: CASSFAGQETQYF.

The rearrangement links TRBV24-1 to TRBJ2-2; 14 bases line up with TRBD2. The CDR3 sequence is 16 residues long. Germline loops: CDR1 KGHDR, CDR2 SFDVKD. After removal of 4 bases from V and 7 bases from J, the junction contained 4 bases not matched to a gene. The DNA of the CDR3 is TGTGCCACCAGTGACCCCGGACTAGCGGGAGGCGGGGAGCTGTTTTTT. This codes for CATSDPGLAGGGELFF.

This chain connects TRBV27 to TRBJ2-1, with D maybe TRBD2 (6 bases). The CDR3 is made up of 15 amino acids. The germline CDR1 and CDR2 sequences are MNHEY and SMNVEV (reference sequence). Trimming stripped 3 bases from V and 0 bases from J, with 9 bases between. DNA for the CDR3: TGTGCCAGCAGTTTTGCGGGGAGCTCCTACAATGAGCAGTTCTTC. The encoded protein is CASSFAGSSYNEQFF.

This clone has only a few counts. The chain uses TRBV19 and TRBJ1-5; D possibly corresponds to TRBD1 (5 bases). The germline gives CDR1 LNHDA, CDR2 SQIVND (reference sequence). Deletions cut 3 bases from V and 6 bases from J, with 12 bases between. This CDR3 has 14 residues. CDR3 amino acids: CASSMLRGSQPQHF. The CDR3 DNA reads as TGTGCCAGTAGTATGCTGAGGGGCAGTCAGCCCCAGCATTTT.

V and J are TRBV20-1 and TRBJ2-5, with 10 nucleotides matching TRBD2. The CDR3 runs 19 residues. The germline V gene encodes CDR1 DFQATT and CDR2 SNEGSKA (reference sequence). Unmatched junction bases numbered 21, after V lost 4 bases and J lost 4 bases. The CDR3 loop is CSATTRTSGPLGVRETQYF. CDR3 sequence (DNA): TGCAGTGCTACTACCCGGACTAGCGGCCCCCTCGGAGTACGAGAGACCCAGTACTTC.

As for this clone: The missing conserved phenylalanine or tryptophan at the end of this CDR3 makes a read error likely. No DNA is shown, since the ends of the CDR3 on it are uncertain; the CDR3 is the one TCRdb lists. V gene TRBV2 combines with J gene TRBJ2-6. Per germline, CDR1 SNHLY and CDR2 FYNNEI. The CDR3 sequence runs 9 residues, both termini included. This CDR3 reads CASSQARTS.

This clone showed up just a few times. The J gene is TRBJ1-2, the V gene TRBV6-6; D unresolved. CDR3 length: 13 residues. Germline CDR1 is MNHNY and CDR2 is SVGAGI (reference sequence). The V end was cut by 2 bases, the J end by 3 bases, with 7 bases between. Written as DNA, the CDR3 is TGTGCCAGCAGTTACGCTGGGGACTATGGCTACACCTTC. Its translation is CASSYAGDYGYTF.

The chain couples TRBV11-2 to TRBJ1-2; maybe TRBD1 (6 bases). CDR3 length equals 15 residues. Germline CDR1 SGHAT, CDR2 FQNNGV. The germline V and J ends were trimmed by 5 bases and 3 bases, with 16 bases remaining between them. The DNA of the CDR3 is TGTGCCAGCAGCCCCCAGGCAGGGGCAGACTATGGCTACACCTTC. Its protein product is CASSPQAGADYGYTF.

The rearrangement joins TRBV27 to TRBJ2-7; the match to TRBD2 covers 14 bases. CDR1 is MNHEY, CDR2 SMNVEV, per germline (reference sequence). The CDR3 loop spans 16 amino acids. V was clipped by 4 bases and J by 7 bases; unmatched bases: 9. This CDR3 is CASSSGLAGVKGEQYF. The CDR3 nucleotides are TGTGCCAGCAGTTCGGGACTAGCGGGAGTGAAGGGGGAGCAGTACTTC.

Regarding this clone: A read error may account for a junction end that differs from germline. The chain links TRBV20-1 to TRBJ1-5; D gene ambiguous. The CDR3 is made up of 16 amino acids. The germline V gene encodes CDR1 DFQATT and CDR2 SNEGSKA (reference sequence). Written as DNA, the CDR3 is TGCGGTGCTTCGACAATCCCTCCTTGGGGAAATCAGCCCCAGCATTTT. It yields the protein CGASTIPPWGNQPQHF.

This clone occurred a few times. The chain employs TRBV28 and TRBJ1-2; D remains unclear. The CDR3 extends over 15 amino acids. V was cut by 6 bases and J by 3 bases, with 17 bases left in between. CDR1 MDHEN and CDR2 SYDVKM come from the germline V gene. The CDR3 loop is CASRDRGLGDYGYTF. Written as DNA, the CDR3 is TGTGCCAGCAGGGATCGCGGCCTTGGGGACTATGGCTACACCTTC.

The table lists this clone with a few counts. The J gene is TRBJ1-1, the V gene TRBV6-5; D is unresolved. This CDR3 has 17 amino acids. Germline CDR1 is MNHEY and CDR2 is SVGAGI. Trimming stripped 6 bases from V and 0 bases from J, with 20 bases between. CDR3 protein: CASRLDRSGYLNTEAFF. Written as DNA, the CDR3 is TGTGCCAGCAGACTCGATCGGAGTGGGTACTTGAACACTGAAGCTTTCTTT.